The 26 T cell receptor beta chains below all came from one sample that was sequenced in a study of regulatory T cells in long-lasting Graves disease. Time point of the sample: persistent/refractory GD, antithyroid drugs over 5 years with positive TRAb. Following extraction of RNA from PBMCs, that RNA was used to make the TCR library. Through Arm-PCR of CDR3 regions and iRepertoire HTBI primers, TCR beta libraries were built. TCRdb fed the multiplex PCR reads into MiXCR, producing one record per CDR3 protein. Of roughly 500,000 distinct CDR3 sequences detected, 20% to 25% appear once; the ten largest clones hold roughly 7%. The sequenced sample was peripheral blood mononuclear cells (PBMCs), obtained when the disease was refractory, from a patient treated with antithyroid drugs. These receptors were obtained from a female donor with Graves disease.

Note on this clonotype: A clone one base away is much larger, so this may be a read error. The rearrangement joins TRBV2 to TRBJ2-7, with D unresolved. CDR3 length: 15 residues. V lost 8 bases to trimming and J lost 3 bases, with 20 bases between them. Germline CDR1 is SNHLY and CDR2 is FYNNEI. DNA for the CDR3: TGTGCCAGCGTTGCCGCGCAGGACGGTATCTACGAGCAGTACTTC. Amino acid sequence: CASVAAQDGIYEQYF.

This clonotype has a handful of counts. This chain joins TRBV3-1 and TRBJ1-4; possible D gene TRBD1, 5 bases. The V and J ends lost 1 base and 5 bases respectively, with 8 bases between them. CDR1 LGHDT and CDR2 YNNKEL come from the germline V gene (reference sequence). CDR3 length: 14 amino acids. CDR3: CASSQVTANEKLFF. The CDR3 DNA reads as TGTGCCAGCAGCCAAGTGACAGCAAATGAAAAACTGTTTTTT.

A few counts support this clonotype. This chain joins TRBV5-1 and TRBJ2-7; D not resolved. Germline V gene sequence: CDR1 SGHRS, CDR2 YFSETQ. V dropped 3 bases and J dropped 5 bases, with 9 bases sitting between them. The CDR3 is made up of 12 amino acids. The CDR3 is CASSSAGDEQYF. The CDR3 coding sequence is TGCGCCAGCAGCTCGGCAGGAGACGAGCAGTACTTC.

This clonotype has more than one count but fewer than ten. The chain links TRBV29-1 to TRBJ2-5; D unclear. The germline V and J ends were trimmed by 2 bases and 3 bases, with 10 bases remaining between them. There are 13 residues in the CDR3. Germline V gene data show CDR1 as SQVTM and CDR2 as ANQGSEA. In DNA, the CDR3 is TGCAGCGTTGAATTGGCAGGAAAAGAGACCCAGTACTTC. It specifies CSVELAGKETQYF.

This clonotype has a handful of counts. The rearrangement joins TRBV12-3 or TRBV12-4 to TRBJ2-1; 8 nucleotides match TRBD2. V was clipped by 7 bases and J by 8 bases; unmatched bases: 7. CDR3 length equals 13 residues. This CDR3 reads CASILSGTDEQFF. The CDR3 DNA is TGTGCCAGCATCCTTAGCGGGACGGATGAGCAGTTCTTC.

Ten or more counts support this clonotype. The rearrangement uses TRBV19 and TRBJ1-1; unclear D gene. The CDR3 sequence is 12 residues long. Trimming took off 3 bases at V and 1 base at J, with 3 bases between the two ends. Germline V lookup: CDR1 LNHDA, CDR2 SQIVND (reference sequence). The CDR3 loop is CASSIWNTEAFF. The CDR3 DNA reads TGTGCCAGTAGTATCTGGAACACTGAAGCTTTCTTT.

Ten or more counts support this clonotype. CDR3: CASSPLPGATNEKLFF. In nucleotides, the CDR3 is TGTGCCAGCAGTCCATTGCCGGGGGCAACTAATGAAAAACTGTTTTTT. The V call is TRBV2, the J call TRBJ1-4; D possibly corresponds to TRBD1 (5 bases). V shed 5 bases and J shed 0 bases, with 13 bases lying between them. This CDR3 contains 16 residues. Germline loops: CDR1 SNHLY, CDR2 FYNNEI.

This clonotype was picked up a small number of times. The chain links TRBV24-1 to TRBJ1-1, with unresolved D. Looked up from germline, CDR1 is KGHDR and CDR2 is SFDVKD. This CDR3 spans 13 amino acids. V lost 2 bases and J 1 base, leaving 4 bases between the germline ends. CDR3 coding DNA: TGTGCCACCAGTGATTCGGCGAACACTGAAGCTTTCTTT. Translating gives CATSDSANTEAFF.

The V call is TRBV19, the J call TRBJ1-5; D not resolved. V was pared by 3 bases and J by 0 bases, with 9 bases between. This CDR3 region has 15 residues. Per the germline V gene, CDR1 is LNHDA and CDR2 is SQIVND (reference sequence). DNA for the CDR3: TGTGCCAGTAGTATTGGCGGGTCTAGCAATCAGCCCCAGCATTTT. Translated: CASSIGGSSNQPQHF.

There are many counts of this clonotype. This chain connects TRBV29-1 to TRBJ2-5; D is perhaps TRBD1 or TRBD2 (5 bases each). Germline CDR1 and CDR2: SQVTM and ANQGSEA. V lost 6 bases to trimming and J lost 2 bases, with 16 bases between them. The CDR3 consists of 14 residues. Written as DNA, the CDR3 is TGCAGCGTCGACCGGGGCGCTTCTCAAGAGACCCAGTACTTC. As protein: CSVDRGASQETQYF.

At least ten counts were recorded for this clonotype. The gene calls are TRBV27 and TRBJ1-6; the match to TRBD1 covers 10 bases. The CDR3 has 18 residues. V was pared by 1 base and J by 10 bases, with 13 bases of the junction left unmatched. The V gene's germline CDR1 is MNHEY and CDR2 SMNVEV (reference sequence). CDR3 in amino acids: CASSLFSLGQGQESPLHF. In nucleotides, the CDR3 is TGTGCCAGCAGTTTATTTTCCCTGGGACAGGGGCAAGAATCACCCCTCCACTTT.

This clonotype was picked up a small number of times. The rearrangement links TRBV7-9 to TRBJ1-2; tentative D call: TRBD1 (5 bases). Germline CDR1 is SEHNR and CDR2 is FQNEAQ (reference sequence). The CDR3 loop spans 14 amino acids. V was clipped by 5 bases and J by 7 bases, with 17 bases between them. The CDR3 spells CASSTSGARGGYTF. The DNA for the CDR3 is TGTGCCAGCAGCACCTCCGGGGCCAGAGGTGGCTACACCTTC.

Comments on this clonotype: A single base is all that separates this from a far larger clone, so a read error is likely. This rearrangement joins TRBV6-2 or TRBV6-3 to TRBJ1-6; D not certain. Germline CDR1 MNHEY, CDR2 SVGEGT. CDR3 size: 12 residues. CDR3 DNA sequence: TGTGCCAGCGGGCAGTTAGGCTCACCCCCCCACTTT. Translating it yields CASGQLGSPPHF.

This clonotype was observed a handful of times. The V call is TRBV29-1, the J call TRBJ2-6; no definite D call. CDR3 length equals 13 residues. Germline V gene lookup returns CDR1 SQVTM and CDR2 ANQGSEA. Trimming removed 1 base from V and 0 bases from J, with 1 base in between. The CDR3 here is CSVEASGANVLTF. Here the CDR3 DNA reads TGCAGCGTTGAAGCCTCTGGGGCCAACGTCCTGACTTTC.

Ten or more counts support this clonotype. V usage is TRBV24-1 and J usage is TRBJ1-2, with 12 positions matching TRBD1. The CDR3 sequence is 12 residues long. The J segment lost 10 bases and the V segment lost 8 bases, leaving 4 bases of the junction unmatched. Germline CDR1 reads KGHDR; CDR2 reads SFDVKD. The CDR3 sequence: CATKGQGADYTF. Here the CDR3 DNA reads TGTGCCACCAAGGGACAGGGGGCGGACTACACCTTC.

This clonotype was seen a few times. This rearrangement joins TRBV14 to TRBJ2-5; D remains ambiguous. This CDR3 has 13 amino acids. The V end was cut by 4 bases, the J end by 5 bases, with 11 bases between. Germline CDR1 and CDR2: SGHDN and FVKESK. The CDR3 DNA sequence: TGTGCCAGCAGCCTGTTTACCCCGGAGACCCAGTACTTC. This codes for CASSLFTPETQYF. Full variable domain (outside the CDR3, taken from reference TRBV14 and TRBJ2-5): EAGVTQFPSHSVIEKGQTVTLRCDPISGHDNLYWYRRVMGKEIKFLLHFVKESKQDESGMPNNRFLAERTGGTYSTLKVQPAELEDSGVYFCASSLFTPETQYFGPGTRLLVL.

This clonotype was seen only once. With a much larger clone just one base away, this may be a read error. This rearrangement joins TRBV11-2 to TRBJ2-7, with TRBD1 as a possible D gene (8 bases). Germline values: CDR1 SGHAT, CDR2 FQNNGV. This CDR3 contains 16 residues. V lost 4 bases, J lost 0 bases, and 16 bases lay in between. The chain's CDR3 is CASSSTGGDRSYEQYF. CDR3 sequence (DNA): TGTGCCAGCAGCTCCACAGGGGGGGACCGCTCCTACGAGCAGTACTTC. Filled out from reference TRBV11-2 and TRBJ2-7, the complete variable domain reads EAGVAQSPRYKIIEKRQSVAFWCNPISGHATLYWYQQILGQGPKLLIQFQNNGVVDDSQLPKDRFSAERLKGVDSTLKIQPAKLEDSAVYLCASSSTGGDRSYEQYFGPGTRLTVT.

The sample holds many counts of this clonotype. The chain employs TRBV12-3 or TRBV12-4 and TRBJ2-7, with D maybe TRBD1 (6 bases). CDR3 length: 15 amino acids. V lost 6 bases and J lost 0, with 15 bases in between. The CDR3 sequence: CASRSDRSSSYEQYF. CDR3 sequence (DNA): TGTGCCAGCAGATCCGACAGGTCAAGCTCCTACGAGCAGTACTTC.

This clonotype was seen a single time. V and J are TRBV20-1 and TRBJ2-1; D could derive from TRBD1 or TRBD2 (5 bases each). CDR3 length equals 15 residues. Germline values: CDR1 DFQATT, CDR2 SNEGSKA (reference sequence). V lost 6 bases and J lost 7, with 22 bases in between. The DNA for the CDR3 is TGCAGTGCCTTTAGAGGTGAGGGGCCCTGGAATGAGCAGTTCTTC. Translated: CSAFRGEGPWNEQFF.

This chain joins TRBV14 and TRBJ1-1; D unclear. The length of the CDR3 is 10 residues. Trimming removed 9 bases from V and 3 bases from J, with 5 bases in between. CDR1 is SGHDN, CDR2 FVKESK, per germline. The CDR3 DNA follows: TGTGCCAGTCCGTACACTGAAGCTTTCTTT. Translated: CASPYTEAFF.

The chain is built from TRBV19 and TRBJ2-6, with 12 nucleotides matching TRBD1. Germline V gives CDR1 LNHDA, CDR2 SQIVND (reference sequence). This CDR3 comprises 19 residues. V lost 6 bases, J lost 5 bases, and 14 bases stayed unmatched. The CDR3 region is CASSPFPGQGAQRANVLTF. In nucleotides, the CDR3 is TGTGCCAGTAGCCCTTTCCCGGGACAGGGGGCTCAGCGGGCCAACGTCCTGACTTTC.

This clonotype was recorded at least ten times. The genes are TRBV10-1 and TRBJ2-7, with 10 bases matching TRBD1. Germline CDR1 is WNHNN and CDR2 is SYGVQD (reference sequence). The CDR3 spans 15 residues. V dropped 4 bases and J dropped 2; count of bases not matched to a gene: 5. The CDR3 DNA is TGCGCCAGCAGTGGGGGGACAGGGGCGACCTACGAGCAGTACTTC. Translating gives CASSGGTGATYEQYF.

This clonotype was counted at least ten times. This chain joins TRBV28 and TRBJ2-7, with D perhaps given as TRBD1 or TRBD2 (6 bases each). This CDR3 spans 11 amino acids. Looked up from germline, CDR1 is MDHEN and CDR2 is SYDVKM. Trimming took off 4 bases at V and 7 bases at J, with 8 bases between the two ends. The CDR3 sequence is CASSWRGEQYF. The CDR3 coding sequence is TGTGCCAGCAGTTGGAGGGGGGAGCAGTACTTC.

This clonotype was recorded a few times. The CDR3 region is CASSLDSSGYEQYF. Written as DNA, the CDR3 is TGTGCCAGCAGCTTAGACTCTAGCGGTTACGAGCAGTACTTC. V usage is TRBV7-2 and J usage is TRBJ2-7, with 7 bases identical to TRBD2. Germline-derived CDR1 and CDR2 are SGHTA and FQGNSA. V gave up 1 base and J gave up 4 bases; unmatched junction bases: 4. The CDR3 extends over 14 amino acids.

This clonotype was counted a few times. The chain employs TRBV19 and TRBJ1-5; maybe TRBD1 (5 bases). Germline V gives CDR1 LNHDA, CDR2 SQIVND (reference sequence). The germline V and J ends were trimmed by 3 bases and 10 bases, with 19 bases remaining between them. This CDR3 is 15 amino acids long. Written as DNA, the CDR3 is TGTGCCAGTAGTATCTCCAGGGTAGTTGACAGACCCCAGCATTTT. This encodes CASSISRVVDRPQHF.

There are many counts of this clonotype. The rearrangement joins TRBV28 to TRBJ1-4, with D possibly matching TRBD1 (5 bases). CDR1 MDHEN and CDR2 SYDVKM come from the germline V gene. V was cut by 4 bases and J by 7 bases, with 10 bases left in between. CDR3 length: 13 residues. For the CDR3, the DNA is TGTGCCAGCAGTTCGGTGAGGGGTGAAAAACTGTTTTTT. As protein: CASSSVRGEKLFF.